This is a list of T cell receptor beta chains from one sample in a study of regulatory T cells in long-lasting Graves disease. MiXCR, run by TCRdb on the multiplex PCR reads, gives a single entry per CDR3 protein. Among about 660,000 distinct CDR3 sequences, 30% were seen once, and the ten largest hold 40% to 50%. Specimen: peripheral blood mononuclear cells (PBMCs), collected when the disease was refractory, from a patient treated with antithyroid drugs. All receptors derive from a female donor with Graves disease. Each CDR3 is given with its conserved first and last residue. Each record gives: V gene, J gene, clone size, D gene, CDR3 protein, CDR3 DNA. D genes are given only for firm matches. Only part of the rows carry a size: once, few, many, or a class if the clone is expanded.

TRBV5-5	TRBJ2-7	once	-	CASSLPTSYEQYF	TGTGCCAGCAGCTTGCCGACTTCCTACGAGCAGTACTTC
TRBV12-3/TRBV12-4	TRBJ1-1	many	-	CASSWAVVTFF	TGTGCCAGCAGTTGGGCCGTAGTGACTTTCTTT
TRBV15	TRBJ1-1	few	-	CATSRDVAGEAFF	TGTGCCACCAGCAGAGATGTGGCAGGGGAAGCTTTCTTT
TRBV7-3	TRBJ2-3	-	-	CASSKGGGRDTQYF	TGTGCCAGCAGCAAAGGTGGTGGGCGAGATACGCAGTATTTT
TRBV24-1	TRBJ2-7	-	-	CATSDPISREQYF	TGTGCCACCAGTGACCCTATTTCGCGGGAGCAGTACTTC
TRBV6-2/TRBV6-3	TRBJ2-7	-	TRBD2	CASSPGTSGGPYEQYF	TGTGCCAGCAGTCCCGGGACTAGCGGTGGCCCCTACGAGCAGTACTTC
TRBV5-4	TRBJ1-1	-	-	CASSLEGSRGTEAFF	TGTGCCAGCAGCTTGGAGGGCAGCCGCGGGACTGAAGCTTTCTTT
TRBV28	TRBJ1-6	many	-	CASNPFPFQGGNSPLHF	TGTGCCAGCAATCCGTTCCCATTTCAGGGTGGGAATTCACCCCTCCACTTT
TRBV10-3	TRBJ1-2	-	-	CAISESTGGTTYGYTF	TGTGCCATCAGTGAGTCGACGGGGGGGACTACCTATGGCTACACCTTC
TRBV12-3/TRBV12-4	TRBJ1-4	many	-	CASARAHQVANEKLFF	TGTGCCAGTGCCCGGGCTCACCAAGTGGCTAATGAAAAACTGTTTTTT
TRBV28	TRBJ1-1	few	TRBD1	CASSETGGEFAEAFF	TGTGCCAGCAGTGAGACAGGGGGCGAGTTCGCTGAAGCTTTCTTT
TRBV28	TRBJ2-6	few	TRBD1	CASSDTDRVAGANVLTF	TGTGCCAGCAGCGATACCGACAGGGTAGCAGGGGCCAACGTCCTGACTTTC
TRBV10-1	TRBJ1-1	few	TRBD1	CASSESRGGMNTEAFF	TGCGCCAGCAGTGAGTCCAGGGGGGGGATGAACACTGAAGCTTTCTTT
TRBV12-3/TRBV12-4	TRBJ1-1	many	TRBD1	CASSSRQGTEAFF	TGTGCCAGCAGTTCGCGACAGGGAACTGAAGCTTTCTTT
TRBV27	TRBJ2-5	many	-	CASSFSPSQETQYF	TGTGCCAGCAGTTTTTCCCCCTCTCAAGAGACCCAGTACTTC
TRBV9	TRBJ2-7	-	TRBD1	CASSVAAGGLYEQYF	TGTGCCAGCAGCGTAGCCGCAGGGGGTTTGTACGAGCAGTACTTC
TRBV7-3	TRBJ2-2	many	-	CASSPTSTGELFF	TGTGCCAGCTCACCGACTAGCACCGGGGAGCTGTTTTTT
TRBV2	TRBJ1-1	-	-	CASKMNRGWTEAFF	TGTGCCAGCAAGATGAATAGGGGGTGGACTGAAGCTTTCTTT
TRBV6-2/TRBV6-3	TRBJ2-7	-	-	CASSKEGLGTDSYEQYF	TGTGCCAGCAGTAAGGAGGGATTAGGGACAGATTCCTACGAGCAGTACTTC
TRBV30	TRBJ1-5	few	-	CAWSRYTGQPQHF	TGTGCCTGGAGTAGATATACGGGACAGCCCCAGCATTTT
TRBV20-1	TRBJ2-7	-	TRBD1	CSARDRQGASYEQYF	TGCAGTGCTAGAGACAGACAGGGGGCGAGTTACGAGCAGTACTTC
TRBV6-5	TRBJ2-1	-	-	CASSYQSGGVGEQFF	TGTGCCAGCAGTTACCAGAGTGGAGGCGTGGGCGAGCAGTTCTTC
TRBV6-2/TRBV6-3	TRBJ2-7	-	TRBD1	CASSYSGQGRTEQYF	TGTGCCAGCAGTTACTCGGGACAGGGTCGGACCGAGCAGTACTTC
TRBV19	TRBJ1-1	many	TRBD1	CASSETGMNTEAFF	TGTGCCAGTAGTGAGACAGGGATGAACACTGAAGCTTTCTTT
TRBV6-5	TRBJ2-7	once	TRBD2	CASSGRSPGTSGSYEQYF	TGCGCCAGCAGCGGGCGAAGTCCCGGGACTAGCGGGAGCTACGAGCAGTACTTC
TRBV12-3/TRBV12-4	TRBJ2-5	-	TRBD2	CASTYRVAGPQETQYF	TGTGCCAGCACCTACCGGGTAGCGGGGCCCCAAGAGACCCAGTACTTC
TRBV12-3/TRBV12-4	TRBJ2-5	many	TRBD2	CASRGTSGRAETQYF	TGTGCCAGCAGGGGGACTAGCGGGAGAGCAGAGACCCAGTACTTC
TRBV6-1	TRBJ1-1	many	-	CASSPTGPNTEAFF	TGTGCCAGCAGTCCAACCGGCCCGAACACTGAAGCTTTCTTT
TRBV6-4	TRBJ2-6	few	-	CASSGLSFSGANVLTF	TGTGCCAGCAGTGGTTTGAGTTTCTCTGGGGCCAACGTCCTGACTTTC
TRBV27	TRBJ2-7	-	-	CASSFAGISYEQYF	TGTGCCAGCAGTTTTGCAGGTATATCCTACGAGCAGTACTTC
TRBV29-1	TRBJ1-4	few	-	CSATRVRNEKLFF	TGCAGCGCCACCCGGGTTCGAAATGAAAAACTGTTTTTT
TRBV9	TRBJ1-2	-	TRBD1	CASSAGTVDGYTF	TGTGCCAGCAGCGCCGGGACAGTGGACGGCTACACCTTC
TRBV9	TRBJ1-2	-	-	CASSVGGTSNYGYTF	TGTGCCAGCAGCGTAGGTGGCACTTCTAACTATGGCTACACCTTC
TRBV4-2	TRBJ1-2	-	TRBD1	CASSQDRGEYGYTF	TGTGCCAGCAGCCAAGACAGGGGGGAATATGGCTACACCTTC
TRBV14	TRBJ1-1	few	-	CASSENRPEAFF	TGTGCCAGCAGCGAAAACCGGCCTGAAGCTTTCTTT
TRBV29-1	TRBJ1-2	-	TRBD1	CSARDRLNYGYTF	TGCAGCGCCCGGGACAGACTTAACTATGGCTACACCTTC
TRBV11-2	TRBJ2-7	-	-	CASSLQVRTYEQYF	TGTGCCAGCAGCTTACAGGTCAGAACTTACGAGCAGTACTTC
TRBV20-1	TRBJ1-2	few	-	CSARDGQNWGYTF	TGCAGTGCTAGAGATGGGCAGAACTGGGGCTACACCTTC
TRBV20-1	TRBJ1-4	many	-	CSANTNGAEKLFF	TGCAGTGCTAATACCAACGGGGCTGAAAAACTGTTTTTT
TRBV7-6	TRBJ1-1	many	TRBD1	CASSLRTGSMNTEAFF	TGTGCCAGCAGCTTGCGGACAGGTTCCATGAACACTGAAGCTTTCTTT
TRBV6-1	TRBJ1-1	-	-	CANSEDGLENTEAFF	TGCGCCAACAGTGAGGACGGGTTGGAGAACACTGAAGCTTTCTTT
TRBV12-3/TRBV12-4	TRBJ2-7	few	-	CASRGQGETSGSYEQYF	TGTGCCAGCAGGGGACAGGGAGAGACTAGCGGCTCCTACGAGCAGTACTTC